This TCR beta chain was identified in a study of T cell responses to AZD1222 COVID-19 vaccine. Study context: Samples with a second dose at about 4 or about 12 weeks were pooled together.

Some clones are missing from TCRdb's copy, which holds only in-frame ones; the method was immunoSEQ multiplex PCR. The profile shows around 97,000 clones, 90% of them singletons. Whole-study findings and limits: Per reports, nearly half of all spike-specific TCRs target regions that are unmutated in variants. There were mostly white British donors and more females than males, and clonal diversity was possibly underestimated.

This clone showed up just once. As yet, its antigen is unknown. The sequence derives from an adult in good health. Material: peripheral blood, obtained on day 0 of AZD1222 vaccination.

In nucleotides, the CDR3 is TGTGCCAGCAGCCAAGTTTTGCGGGGGGGCAAGTATGCAGATACGCAGTATTTT. Translation: CASSQVLRGGKYADTQYF. The V gene is TRBV3-1 (or the pseudogene TRBV3-2), the J gene TRBJ2-3, with TRBD2 identical over 9 bases. Germline CDR1 reads LGHDT; CDR2 reads YNNKEL (reference sequence). The CDR3 contains 18 residues. The V and J ends lost 1 base and 4 bases, in that order; junction bases with no gene match: 12.